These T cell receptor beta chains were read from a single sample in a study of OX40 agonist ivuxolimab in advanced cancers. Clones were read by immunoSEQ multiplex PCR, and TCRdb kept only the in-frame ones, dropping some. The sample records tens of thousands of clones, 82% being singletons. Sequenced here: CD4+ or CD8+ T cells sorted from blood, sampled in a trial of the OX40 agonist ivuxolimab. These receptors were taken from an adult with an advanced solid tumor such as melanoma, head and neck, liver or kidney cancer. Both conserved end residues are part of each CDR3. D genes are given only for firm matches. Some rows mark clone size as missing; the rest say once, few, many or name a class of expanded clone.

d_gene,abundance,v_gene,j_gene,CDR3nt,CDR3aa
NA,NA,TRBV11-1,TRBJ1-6,TGTGCCAGCAGCTTAATGGGGATGGGCTCACCCCTCCACTTT,CASSLMGMGSPLHF
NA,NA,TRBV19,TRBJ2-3,TGTGCCAGTAGTAAGGGGTTCCAGGATACGCAGTATTTT,CASSKGFQDTQYF
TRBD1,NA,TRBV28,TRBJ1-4,TGTGCCAGCAGTAGACAGGGGGGGGAAAAACTGTTTTTT,CASSRQGGEKLFF
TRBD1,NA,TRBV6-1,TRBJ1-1,TGTGCCAGCAGTGCTCAACAGGGGAGGACTGAAGCTTTCTTT,CASSAQQGRTEAFF
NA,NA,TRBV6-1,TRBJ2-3,TGTGCCAGCAGTGAAGTCGGCGGGGACACAGATACGCAGTATTTT,CASSEVGGDTDTQYF
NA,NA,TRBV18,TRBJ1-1,TGTGCCAGCTCACCGGGGGGGACACGTCGCACTGAAGCTTTCTTT,CASSPGGTRRTEAFF
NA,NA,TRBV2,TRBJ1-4,TGTGCCAGCAGTTCCTCTAATGAAAAACTGTTTTTT,CASSSSNEKLFF
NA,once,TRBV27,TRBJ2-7,TGTGCCAGCAGTCCCCTGGACAGAGTCTACGAGCAGTACTTC,CASSPLDRVYEQYF
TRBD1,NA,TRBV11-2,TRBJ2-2,TGTGCCAGCAGCTTAGCCCCGGGACAGGGCAACACCGGGGAGCTGTTTTTT,CASSLAPGQGNTGELFF
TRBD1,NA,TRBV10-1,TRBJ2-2,TGCGCCAGCAATAAAGAGGGACAGGGTGGGTCCGGGGAGCTGTTTTTT,CASNKEGQGGSGELFF
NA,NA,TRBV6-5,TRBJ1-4,TGTGCCAGCAAGGCGGGCGAAAAACTGTTTTTT,CASKAGEKLFF
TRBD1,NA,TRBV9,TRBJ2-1,TGTGCCAGCAGCAACCGGGACAGGGGAGGCAATGAGCAGTTCTTC,CASSNRDRGGNEQFF
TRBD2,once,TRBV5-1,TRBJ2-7,TGCGCCAGCAGCGTAATCGGGGGGAGCTCCTACGAGCAGTACTTC,CASSVIGGSSYEQYF
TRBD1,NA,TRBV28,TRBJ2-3,TGTGCCAGCCAAGAGACAGGGGGCTTAACAGATACGCAGTATTTT,CASQETGGLTDTQYF
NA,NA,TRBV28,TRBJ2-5,TGTGCCAGCACCCCCCGGGGGATTCTGGAGACCCAGTACTTC,CASTPRGILETQYF
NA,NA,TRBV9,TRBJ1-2,TGTGCCAGCAGCGTAGGAGCGGCCAAATATTATGGCTACACCTTC,CASSVGAAKYYGYTF
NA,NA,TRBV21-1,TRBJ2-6,TGTGCCAGGAATACAGGGGCTGGGGCCAACGTCCTGACTTTC,CARNTGAGANVLTF
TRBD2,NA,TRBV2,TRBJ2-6,TGTGCCAGCAGTGAACGGGAGGGAGCTGGGGCCAACGTCCTGACTTTC,CASSEREGAGANVLTF
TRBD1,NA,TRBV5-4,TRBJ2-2,TGTGCCAGCAGCCTAGGACAGGGCCTGACCGGGGAGCTGTTTTTT,CASSLGQGLTGELFF
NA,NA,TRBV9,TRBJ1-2,TGTGCCAGCAGCCCTGACGTGGCAGGGTATGGCTACACCTTC,CASSPDVAGYGYTF
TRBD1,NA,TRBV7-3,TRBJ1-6,TGTGCCAGCAGAATAGACAGGGGCGGGTCACCCCTCCACTTT,CASRIDRGGSPLHF
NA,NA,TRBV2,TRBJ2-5,TGTGCCAGCAGGGAAACGGGACCCAGGGAGACCCAGTACTTC,CASRETGPRETQYF
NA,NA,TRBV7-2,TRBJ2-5,TGTGCCAGCAGCCCCCGTGTTGGGGGTCCCGAGACCCAGTACTTC,CASSPRVGGPETQYF
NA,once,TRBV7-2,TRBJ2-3,TGTGCCAGCAGCTTAGTGGCCCGGCCAGATACGCAGTATTTT,CASSLVARPDTQYF
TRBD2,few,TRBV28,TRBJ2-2,TGTGCCAGCAGTTTTCCAGCGGGGGGGATACGGACCGGGGAGCTGTTTTTT,CASSFPAGGIRTGELFF
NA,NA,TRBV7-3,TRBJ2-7,TGTGCCAGCAGCCTTGGTCCGGGGGAGAACTACGAGCAGTACTTC,CASSLGPGENYEQYF
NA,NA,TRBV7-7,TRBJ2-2,TGTGCTAGCAGCTTAGGAGGGGGGGACACCGGGGAGCTGTTTTTT,CASSLGGGDTGELFF
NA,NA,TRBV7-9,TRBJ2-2,TGTGCCAGCGAACGAGGGCTTACGAACACCGGGGAGCTGTTTTTT,CASERGLTNTGELFF
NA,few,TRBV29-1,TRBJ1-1,TGCAGCACTGTTAACACTGAAGCTTTCTTT,CSTVNTEAFF
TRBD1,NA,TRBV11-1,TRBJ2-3,TGTGCCAGCAGCGTTAATTCCGGGACAGGGAGAAGAGATACGCAGTATTTT,CASSVNSGTGRRDTQYF
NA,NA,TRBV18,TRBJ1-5,TGTGCCAGCTCGGCGACAGACCAGCCCCAGCATTTT,CASSATDQPQHF
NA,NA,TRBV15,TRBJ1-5,TGTGCCACCAGCTGGGGGGTGAATCAGCCCCAGCATTTT,CATSWGVNQPQHF
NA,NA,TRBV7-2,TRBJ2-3,TGTGCCAGCAGACCGACAATGGGGTGGGGAGATACGCAGTATTTT,CASRPTMGWGDTQYF
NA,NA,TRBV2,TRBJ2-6,TGTGCCAGCAGCCGTAGTCCCTCTGGGGCCAACGTCCTGACTTTC,CASSRSPSGANVLTF
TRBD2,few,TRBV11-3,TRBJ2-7,TGTGCCAGCTGCAGCGGGGGGAGCTCCTACGAGCAGTACTTC,CASCSGGSSYEQYF
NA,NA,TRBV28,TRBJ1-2,TGTGCCAGCAGTTTGCCAGGGAACTATGGCTACACCTTC,CASSLPGNYGYTF
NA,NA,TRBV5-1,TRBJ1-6,TGCGCCAGCAGCTTAGCAACCCGGGGCGATAATTCACCCCTCCACTTT,CASSLATRGDNSPLHF
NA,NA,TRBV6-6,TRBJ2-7,TGTGCCAGTGGGTCTCTGTCTGAGGAGCAGTACTTC,CASGSLSEEQYF
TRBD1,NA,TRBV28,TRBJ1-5,TGTGCCAGCAGTCCTGGTGACAGGGTTCTACTTAATCAGCCCCAGCATTTT,CASSPGDRVLLNQPQHF
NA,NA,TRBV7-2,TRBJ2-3,TGTGCCAGCAGCTTAGGACACTCCACAGATACGCAGTATTTT,CASSLGHSTDTQYF
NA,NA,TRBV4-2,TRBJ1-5,TGTGCCAGCCGCCAAGCCGGGGGGTCGGGGGGGGCGGATCAGCCCCAGCATTTT,CASRQAGGSGGADQPQHF
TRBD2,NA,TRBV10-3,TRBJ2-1,TGTGCCATCAAGGGAAGCGGGACCTACAATGAGCAGTTCTTC,CAIKGSGTYNEQFF
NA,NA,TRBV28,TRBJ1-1,TGTGCCAGCAGTTCGGGTGAAGCTTTCTTT,CASSSGEAFF
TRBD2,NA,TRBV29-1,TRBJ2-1,TGCAGCGTTGAAGAAGACTGGACTAGCGGGGACAATGAGCAGTTCTTC,CSVEEDWTSGDNEQFF
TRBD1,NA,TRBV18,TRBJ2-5,TGTGCCAGCTCCCCGACAGGGCTTCAAGAGACCCAGTACTTC,CASSPTGLQETQYF
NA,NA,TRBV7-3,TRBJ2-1,TGTGCCAGCAGCTTAAGCTCTCAGGTTAGCTCCTACAATGAGCAGTTCTTC,CASSLSSQVSSYNEQFF
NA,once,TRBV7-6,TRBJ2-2,TGTGCCAGCAGCTTAGGGAACACCGGGGAGCTGTTTTTT,CASSLGNTGELFF
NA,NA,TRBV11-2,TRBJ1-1,TGTGCCAGCAGCTTGCTATCAGGGGAGGGCACTGAAGCTTTCTTT,CASSLLSGEGTEAFF
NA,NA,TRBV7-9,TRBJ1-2,TGTGCCAGCAGCTTAGTGGGGGGCTCCTACTATGGCTACACCTTC,CASSLVGGSYYGYTF
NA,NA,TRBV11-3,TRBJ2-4,TGTGCCAGCAGCCCCCCCGGGGGCCACAAAAACATTCAGTACTTC,CASSPPGGHKNIQYF
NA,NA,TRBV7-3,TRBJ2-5,TGTGCCAGCAGCCAGAAAGAGACCCAGTACTTC,CASSQKETQYF
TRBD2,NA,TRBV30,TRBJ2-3,TGTGCCTGGAGTGTAGGGGCGGGGGGCTTCACAGATACGCAGTATTTT,CAWSVGAGGFTDTQYF
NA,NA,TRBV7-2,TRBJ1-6,TGTGCCAGCAGCCCCCATGAAATTAGCCCCCTCCACTTT,CASSPHEISPLHF
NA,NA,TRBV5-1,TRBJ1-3,TGCGCCAGCAGCTTGGGAACGGGGACGGGAAACACCATATATTTT,CASSLGTGTGNTIYF
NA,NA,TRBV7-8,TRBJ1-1,TGTGCCAGCAGCCTTTATAACACTGAAGCTTTCTTT,CASSLYNTEAFF
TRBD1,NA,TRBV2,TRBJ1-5,TGTGCCAGCAGTGTGACCCGACAGGGGAGCAATCAGCCCCAGCATTTT,CASSVTRQGSNQPQHF
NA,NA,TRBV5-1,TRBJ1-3,TGCGCCAGCAGCTTGGACGTGGGGCTCCGAAACACCATATATTTT,CASSLDVGLRNTIYF
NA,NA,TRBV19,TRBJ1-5,TGTGCCAGTAGTATCCAAGGCAAGCTGGGCAATCAGCCCCAGCATTTT,CASSIQGKLGNQPQHF
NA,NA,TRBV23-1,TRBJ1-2,TGCGCTCGCCGCCGGGACGGGAAATATGGCTACACCTTC,CARRRDGKYGYTF